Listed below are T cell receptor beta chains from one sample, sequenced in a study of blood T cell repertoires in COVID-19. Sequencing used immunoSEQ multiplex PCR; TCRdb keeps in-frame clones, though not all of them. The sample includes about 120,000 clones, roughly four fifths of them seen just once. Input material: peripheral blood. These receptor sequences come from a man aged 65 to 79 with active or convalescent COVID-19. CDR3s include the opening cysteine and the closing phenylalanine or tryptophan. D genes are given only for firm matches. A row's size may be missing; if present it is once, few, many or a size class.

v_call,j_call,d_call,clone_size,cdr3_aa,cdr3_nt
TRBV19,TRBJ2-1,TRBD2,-,CASSIAGGFYNEQFF,TGTGCCAGTAGTATAGCGGGAGGGTTCTACAATGAGCAGTTCTTC
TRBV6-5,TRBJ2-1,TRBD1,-,CASSRPQGGEQFF,TGTGCCAGCAGTCGACCACAGGGGGGTGAGCAGTTCTTC
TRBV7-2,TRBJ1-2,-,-,CASSLRLEGDGYTF,TGTGCCAGCAGCTTAAGACTTGAGGGCGATGGCTACACCTTC
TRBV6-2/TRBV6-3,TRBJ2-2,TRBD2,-,CASSYSFREGTGELFF,TGTGCCAGCAGTTACTCGTTTCGGGAGGGCACCGGGGAGCTGTTTTTT
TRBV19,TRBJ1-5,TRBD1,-,CASSSPRGRGVQPQHF,TGTGCCAGTAGTTCTCCCAGGGGGCGAGGGGTTCAGCCCCAGCATTTT
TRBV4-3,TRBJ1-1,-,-,CASSQGRGYTEAFF,TGCGCCAGCAGCCAAGGACGGGGGTACACTGAAGCTTTCTTT
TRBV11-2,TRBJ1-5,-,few,CASSLGDSGGNQPQHF,TGTGCCAGCAGCTTAGGGGACTCTGGGGGCAATCAGCCCCAGCATTTT
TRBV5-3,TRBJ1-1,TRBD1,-,CARSSGQGVNTEAFF,TGTGCCAGAAGCTCAGGACAGGGGGTAAACACTGAAGCTTTCTTT
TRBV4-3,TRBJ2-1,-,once,CASSQEERNEQFF,TGCGCCAGCAGCCAAGAAGAGCGGAATGAGCAGTTCTTC
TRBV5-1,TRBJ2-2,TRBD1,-,CASSVTPGTGSTGELFF,TGCGCCAGCAGCGTCACCCCCGGGACAGGGAGCACCGGGGAGCTGTTTTTT
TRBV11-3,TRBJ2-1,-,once,CASSLMAHNEQFF,TGTGCCAGCAGCTTAATGGCTCACAATGAGCAGTTCTTC
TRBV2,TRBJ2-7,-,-,CASSLRGSNYEQYF,TGTGCCAGCAGCCTTAGGGGTTCCAACTACGAGCAGTACTTC
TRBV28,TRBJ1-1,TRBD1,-,CASSDRGSWTEAFF,TGTGCCAGCAGTGACAGGGGGAGTTGGACTGAAGCTTTCTTT
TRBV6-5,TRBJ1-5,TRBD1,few,CASSTGDTQHF,TGTGCCAGCAGTACAGGGGATACCCAGCATTTT
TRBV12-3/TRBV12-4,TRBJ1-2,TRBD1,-,CASSPTGGEGYTF,TGTGCCAGCAGTCCGACAGGGGGGGAGGGCTACACCTTC
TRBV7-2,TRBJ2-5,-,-,CASSFRLGEETQYF,TGTGCCAGCAGCTTCAGACTAGGGGAAGAGACCCAGTACTTC
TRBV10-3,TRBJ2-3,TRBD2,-,CAISTGTSGRLGGTDTQYF,TGTGCCATCAGCACCGGGACTAGCGGGAGGTTAGGAGGCACAGATACGCAGTATTTT
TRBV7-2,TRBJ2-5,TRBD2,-,CASSLIASGSGETQYF,TGTGCCAGCAGCTTAATCGCTAGCGGGAGTGGAGAGACCCAGTACTTC
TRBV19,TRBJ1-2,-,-,CASSRGSYGYTF,TGTGCCAGTAGCCGGGGATCCTATGGCTACACCTTC
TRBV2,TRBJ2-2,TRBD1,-,CASRASGGNTGELFF,TGTGCCAGCCGGGCGTCAGGGGGCAACACCGGGGAGCTGTTTTTT
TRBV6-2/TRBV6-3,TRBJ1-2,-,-,CASSYRETGGYTF,TGTGCCAGCAGTTACAGGGAGACAGGCGGCTACACCTTC
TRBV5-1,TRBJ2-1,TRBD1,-,CASSIRFTDRGNNEQFF,TGCGCCAGCAGCATAAGATTCACGGACAGGGGTAACAATGAGCAGTTCTTC
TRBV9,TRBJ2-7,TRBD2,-,CASSVGTSSPATEQYF,TGTGCCAGCAGCGTAGGGACTAGTTCCCCTGCTACGGAGCAGTACTTC
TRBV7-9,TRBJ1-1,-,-,CASSLGNPYSGTEAFF,TGTGCCAGCAGCTTAGGGAACCCCTACTCGGGAACTGAAGCTTTCTTT
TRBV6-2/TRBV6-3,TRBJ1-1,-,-,CASSLGRGKNTEAFF,TGTGCCAGCAGTTTAGGAAGGGGGAAGAACACTGAAGCTTTCTTT
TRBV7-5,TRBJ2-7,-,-,CVRTHRTGDSYEQYF,TGTGTCAGAACGCATAGGACAGGAGACTCCTACGAGCAGTACTTC
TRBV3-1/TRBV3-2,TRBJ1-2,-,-,CASRISPEGGYTF,TGTGCCAGCAGGATTAGCCCAGAGGGTGGCTACACCTTC
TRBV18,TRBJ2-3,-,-,CASSPRTGTDTQYF,TGTGCCAGCTCACCACGAACGGGGACAGATACGCAGTATTTT
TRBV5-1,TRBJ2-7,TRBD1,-,CASSPTTGVQSYEQYF,TGCGCCAGCAGCCCGACTACAGGGGTCCAATCCTACGAGCAGTACTTC
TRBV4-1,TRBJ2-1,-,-,CASSQASVSYNEQFF,TGCGCCAGCAGCCAAGCTAGCGTCTCCTACAATGAGCAGTTCTTC
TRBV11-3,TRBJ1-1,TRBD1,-,CASSHPGQGTGWNTEAFF,TGTGCCAGCAGCCACCCAGGACAGGGTACGGGATGGAACACTGAAGCTTTCTTT
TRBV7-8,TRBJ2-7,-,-,CASSLSSYEQYF,TGTGCCAGCAGCCTGAGCTCCTACGAGCAGTACTTC
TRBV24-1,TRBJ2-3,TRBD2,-,CATSDPGLADTQYF,TGTGCCACCAGTGACCCGGGACTAGCAGATACGCAGTATTTT
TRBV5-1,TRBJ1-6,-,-,CASSRTSAGDNSPLHF,TGCGCCAGCAGCAGGACCTCGGCAGGGGATAATTCACCCCTCCACTTT
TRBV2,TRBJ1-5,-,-,CASSEAAGFQPQHF,TGTGCCAGCAGTGAAGCGGCAGGGTTTCAGCCCCAGCATTTT
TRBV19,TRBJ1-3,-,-,CASSINGRGSGNTIYF,TGTGCCAGTAGTATAAACGGCAGGGGCTCTGGAAACACCATATATTTT
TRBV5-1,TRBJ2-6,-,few,CASSLASSGANVLTF,TGCGCCAGCAGCTTGGCGAGCTCTGGGGCCAACGTCCTGACTTTC
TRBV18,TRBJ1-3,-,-,CASSRSPVEYSGNTIYF,TGTGCCAGCTCACGGTCTCCGGTTGAATACTCTGGAAACACCATATATTTT
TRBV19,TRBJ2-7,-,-,CASSLSGAYEQYF,TGTGCCAGTAGTCTTTCGGGTGCCTACGAGCAGTACTTC
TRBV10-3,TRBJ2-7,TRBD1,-,CAISDPGQGSYEQYF,TGTGCCATCAGTGACCCTGGACAGGGATCCTACGAGCAGTACTTC
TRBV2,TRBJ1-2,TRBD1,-,CASSVRQGGGYTF,TGTGCCAGCAGTGTGAGACAGGGTGGCGGCTACACCTTC
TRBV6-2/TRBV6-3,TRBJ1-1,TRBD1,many,CASSDRTGSGNTEAFF,TGTGCCAGCAGTGACCGGACAGGGAGCGGGAACACTGAAGCTTTCTTT
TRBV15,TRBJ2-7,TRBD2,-,CATSSSLAGVYEQYF,TGTGCCACCAGCAGTTCGCTAGCGGGGGTTTACGAGCAGTACTTC
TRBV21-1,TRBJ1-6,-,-,CASSKARGSLNSPLHF,TGTGCCAGCAGCAAAGCGCGAGGGTCCCTTAATTCACCCCTCCACTTT
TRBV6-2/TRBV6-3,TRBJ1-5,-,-,CASSLSQGGFQPQHF,TGTGCCAGCAGTTTGTCACAGGGAGGGTTCCAGCCCCAGCATTTT
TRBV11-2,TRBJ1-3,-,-,CASSLQFLRSSGNTIYF,TGTGCCAGCAGCTTACAATTCCTGCGGTCCTCTGGAAACACCATATATTTT
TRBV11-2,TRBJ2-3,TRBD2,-,CASSLGWGGGSTDTQYF,TGTGCCAGCAGCTTAGGCTGGGGGGGAGGGAGCACAGATACGCAGTATTTT
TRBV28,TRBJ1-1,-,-,CASVPQGSTEAFF,TGTGCCAGCGTCCCACAGGGTTCCACTGAAGCTTTCTTT
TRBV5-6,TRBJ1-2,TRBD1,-,CASSWTGGGYTF,TGTGCCAGCAGCTGGACAGGGGGCGGCTACACCTTC
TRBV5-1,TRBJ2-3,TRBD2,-,CASSLAGGPVTDTQYF,TGCGCCAGCAGCTTAGCGGGGGGGCCTGTCACAGATACGCAGTATTTT
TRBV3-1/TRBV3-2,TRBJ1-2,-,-,CASSYSGLFTYGYTF,TGTGCCAGCTCCTACTCAGGACTCTTTACGTATGGCTACACCTTC